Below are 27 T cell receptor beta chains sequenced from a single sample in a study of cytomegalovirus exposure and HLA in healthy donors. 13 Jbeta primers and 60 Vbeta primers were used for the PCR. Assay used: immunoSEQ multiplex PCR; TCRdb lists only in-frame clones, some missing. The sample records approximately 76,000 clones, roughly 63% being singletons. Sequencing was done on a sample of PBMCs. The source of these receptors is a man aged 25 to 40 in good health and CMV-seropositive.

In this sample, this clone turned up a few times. The CDR3 loop reads CASRENRATNEKLFF. The CDR3 DNA reads as TGTGCCAGCAGAGAGAACAGGGCAACTAATGAAAAACTGTTTTTT. The rearrangement joins TRBV13 to TRBJ1-4; maybe TRBD1 (6 bases). This CDR3 spans 15 amino acids. The V end was cut by 6 bases, the J end by 0 bases, with 11 bases between. Per the germline V gene, CDR1 is PRHDT and CDR2 is FYEKMQ (reference sequence).

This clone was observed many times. CDR3 sequence: CASSLELAVGNEQFF. The CDR3 DNA follows: TGTGCCAGCAGCTTGGAACTAGCGGTAGGCAATGAGCAGTTCTTC. The J gene is TRBJ2-1, the V gene TRBV5-4; the match to TRBD2 covers 8 bases. CDR1 is SGHNT and CDR2 is YYREEE in the germline V gene (reference sequence). CDR3 length equals 15 residues. V was pared by 0 bases and J by 6 bases, with 5 bases of the junction left unmatched.

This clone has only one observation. This chain's CDR3 is CASSPRLAGDLGDTQYF. Written as DNA, the CDR3 is TGTGCCAGCAGCCCAAGACTAGCGGGAGATCTGGGAGATACGCAGTATTTT. The V gene is TRBV9, the J gene TRBJ2-3, with 12 bases identical to TRBD2. The V segment lost 4 bases and the J segment 5 bases; nucleotides outside the gene matches: 11. The germline V gene encodes CDR1 SGDLS and CDR2 YYNGEE. The CDR3 contains 17 residues.

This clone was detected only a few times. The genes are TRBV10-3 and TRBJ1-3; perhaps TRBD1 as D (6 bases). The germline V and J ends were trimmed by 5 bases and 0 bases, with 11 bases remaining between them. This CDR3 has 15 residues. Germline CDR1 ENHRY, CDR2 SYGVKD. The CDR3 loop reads CAISPQDSSGNTIYF. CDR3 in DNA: TGTGCCATCAGTCCTCAGGACAGCTCTGGAAACACCATATATTTT.

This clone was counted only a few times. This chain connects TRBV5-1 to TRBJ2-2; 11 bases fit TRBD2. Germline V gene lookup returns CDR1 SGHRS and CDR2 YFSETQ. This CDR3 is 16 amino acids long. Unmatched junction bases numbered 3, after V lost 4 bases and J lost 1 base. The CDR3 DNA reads TGCGCCAGCAGCCCCGGGACTAGCGGGAACACCGGGGAGCTGTTTTTT. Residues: CASSPGTSGNTGELFF.

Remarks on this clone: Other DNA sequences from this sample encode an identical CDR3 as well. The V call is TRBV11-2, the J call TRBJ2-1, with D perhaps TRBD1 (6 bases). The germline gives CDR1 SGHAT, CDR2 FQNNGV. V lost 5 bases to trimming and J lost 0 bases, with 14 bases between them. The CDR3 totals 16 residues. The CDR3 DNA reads TGTGCCAGCAGCGCCCGACAGGACTTCTCCTACAATGAGCAGTTCTTC. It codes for CASSARQDFSYNEQFF.

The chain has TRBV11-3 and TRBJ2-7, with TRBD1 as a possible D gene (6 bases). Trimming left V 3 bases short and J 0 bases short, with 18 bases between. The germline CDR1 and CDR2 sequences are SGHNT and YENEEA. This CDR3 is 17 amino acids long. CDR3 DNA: TGTGCCAGCAGCTTGCCCTTCGGGACAAATAGCTCCTACGAGCAGTACTTC. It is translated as CASSLPFGTNSSYEQYF.

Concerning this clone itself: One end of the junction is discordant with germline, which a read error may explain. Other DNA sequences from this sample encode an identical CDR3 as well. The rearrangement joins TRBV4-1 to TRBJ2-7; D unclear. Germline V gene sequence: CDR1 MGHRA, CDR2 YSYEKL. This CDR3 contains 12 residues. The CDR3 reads CASSQDRYEQYF. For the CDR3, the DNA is TGTGCCAGCAGCCAAGATCGGTACGAGCAGTACTTC.

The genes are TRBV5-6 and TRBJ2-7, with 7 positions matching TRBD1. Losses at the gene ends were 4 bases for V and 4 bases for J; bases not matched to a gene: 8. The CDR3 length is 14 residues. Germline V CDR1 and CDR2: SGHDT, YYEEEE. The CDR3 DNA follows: TGTGCCAGCAGCCTCCGGGACAGAGAATACGAGCAGTACTTC. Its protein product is CASSLRDREYEQYF.

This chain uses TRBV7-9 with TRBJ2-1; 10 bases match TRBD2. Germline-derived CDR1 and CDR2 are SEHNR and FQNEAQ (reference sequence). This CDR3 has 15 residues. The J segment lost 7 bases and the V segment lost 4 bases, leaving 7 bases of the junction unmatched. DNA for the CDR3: TGTGCCAGCAGCTCGGGACTAGCGAACCCTAATGAGCAGTTCTTC. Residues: CASSSGLANPNEQFF.

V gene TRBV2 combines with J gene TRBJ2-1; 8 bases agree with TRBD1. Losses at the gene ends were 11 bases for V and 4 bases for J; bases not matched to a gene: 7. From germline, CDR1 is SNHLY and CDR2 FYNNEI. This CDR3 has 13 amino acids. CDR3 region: CAGRGQVYNEQFF. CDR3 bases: TGTGCCGGACGGGGACAGGTATACAATGAGCAGTTCTTC. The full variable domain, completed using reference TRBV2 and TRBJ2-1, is EPEVTQTPSHQVTQMGQEVILRCVPISNHLYFYWYRQILGQKVEFLVSFYNNEISEKSEIFDDQFSVERPDGSNFTLKIRSTKLEDSAMYFCAGRGQVYNEQFFGPGTRLTVL.

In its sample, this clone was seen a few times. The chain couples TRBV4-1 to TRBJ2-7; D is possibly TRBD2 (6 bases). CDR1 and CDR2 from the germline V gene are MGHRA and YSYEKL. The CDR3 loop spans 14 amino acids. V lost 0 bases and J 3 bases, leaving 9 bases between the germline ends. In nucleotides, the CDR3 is TGCGCCAGCAGCCAAGACCCGGGGGTCTACGAGCAGTACTTC. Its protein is CASSQDPGVYEQYF.

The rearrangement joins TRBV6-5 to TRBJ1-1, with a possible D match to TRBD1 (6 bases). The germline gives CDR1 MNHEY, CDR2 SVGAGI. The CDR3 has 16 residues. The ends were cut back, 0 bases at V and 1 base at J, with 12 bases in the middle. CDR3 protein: CASSYSTGLTNTEAFF. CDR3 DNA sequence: TGTGCCAGCAGTTACTCGACAGGACTTACGAACACTGAAGCTTTCTTT.

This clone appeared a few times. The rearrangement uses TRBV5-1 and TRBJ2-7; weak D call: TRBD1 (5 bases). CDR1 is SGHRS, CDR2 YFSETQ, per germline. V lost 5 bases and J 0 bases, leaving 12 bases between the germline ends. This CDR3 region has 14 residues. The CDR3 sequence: CASSAGAYSYEQYF. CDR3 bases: TGCGCCAGCAGTGCTGGGGCCTACTCCTACGAGCAGTACTTC.

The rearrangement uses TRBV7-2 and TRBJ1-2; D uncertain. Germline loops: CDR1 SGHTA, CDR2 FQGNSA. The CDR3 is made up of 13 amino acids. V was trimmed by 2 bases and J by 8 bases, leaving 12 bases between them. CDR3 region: CASSLWAARGYTF. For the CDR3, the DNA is TGTGCCAGCAGCTTATGGGCAGCTCGGGGCTACACCTTC.

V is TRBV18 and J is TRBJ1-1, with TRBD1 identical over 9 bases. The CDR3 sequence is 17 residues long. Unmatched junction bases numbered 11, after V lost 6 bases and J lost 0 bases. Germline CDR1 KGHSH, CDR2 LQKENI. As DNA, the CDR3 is TGTGCCAGCTCGGGGGGGTTCGGACAGGGGATGAACACTGAAGCTTTCTTT. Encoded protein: CASSGGFGQGMNTEAFF.

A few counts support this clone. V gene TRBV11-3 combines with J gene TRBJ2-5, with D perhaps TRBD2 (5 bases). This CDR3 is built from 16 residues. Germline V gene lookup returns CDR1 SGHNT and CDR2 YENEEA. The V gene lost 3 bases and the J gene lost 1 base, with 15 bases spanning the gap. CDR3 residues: CASSLGSAGPQETQYF. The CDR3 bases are TGTGCCAGCAGCTTGGGGAGCGCGGGCCCCCAAGAGACCCAGTACTTC.

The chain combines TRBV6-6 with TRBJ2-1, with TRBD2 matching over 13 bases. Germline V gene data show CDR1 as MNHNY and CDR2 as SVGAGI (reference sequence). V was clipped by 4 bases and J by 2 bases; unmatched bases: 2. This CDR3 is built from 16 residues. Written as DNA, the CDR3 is TGTGCCAGCAGTTCGGGACTAGCGGGACCCTACAATGAGCAGTTCTTC. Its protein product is CASSSGLAGPYNEQFF.

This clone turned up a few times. As DNA, the CDR3 is TGTGCCAGCAGTTCGATCCAGCGGGGGTTTTCCGCTACGCAGTATTTT. Residues: CASSSIQRGFSATQYF. The chain uses TRBV27 and TRBJ2-3; TRBD2 agrees at 8 bases. Germline trimming cut 4 bases from V and 8 bases from J; bases unmatched to any gene: 14. The CDR3 consists of 16 residues. Per germline, CDR1 MNHEY and CDR2 SMNVEV (reference sequence).

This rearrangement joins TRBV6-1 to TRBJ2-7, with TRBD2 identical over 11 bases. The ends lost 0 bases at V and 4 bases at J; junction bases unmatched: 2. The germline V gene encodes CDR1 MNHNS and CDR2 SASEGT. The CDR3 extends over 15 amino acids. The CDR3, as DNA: TGTGCCAGCAGTGAAGCACTAGCGGGAGTGTACGAGCAGTACTTC. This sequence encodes CASSEALAGVYEQYF.

This CDR3 reads CASSLDSNLGPQHF. In nucleotides, the CDR3 is TGTGCCAGCAGTTTGGACAGCAACCTGGGGCCCCAGCATTTT. This rearrangement joins TRBV28 to TRBJ1-5; possibly TRBD1 for D (6 bases). Germline CDR1 and CDR2: MDHEN and SYDVKM. The germline V and J ends were trimmed by 3 bases and 9 bases, with 15 bases remaining between them. The CDR3 consists of 14 residues.

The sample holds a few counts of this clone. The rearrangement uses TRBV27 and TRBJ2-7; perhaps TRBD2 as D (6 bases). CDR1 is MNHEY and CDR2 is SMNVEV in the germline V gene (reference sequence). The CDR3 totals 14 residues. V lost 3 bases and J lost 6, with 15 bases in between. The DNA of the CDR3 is TGTGCCAGCAGTTTCGGAGGGGTGATGAGCGAGCAGTACTTC. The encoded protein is CASSFGGVMSEQYF.

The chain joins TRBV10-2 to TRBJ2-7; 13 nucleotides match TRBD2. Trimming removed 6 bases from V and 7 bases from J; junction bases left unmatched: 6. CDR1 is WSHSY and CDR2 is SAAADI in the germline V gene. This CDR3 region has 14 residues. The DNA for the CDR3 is TGCGCCAGCAGGGGGACTAGCGGGGTCCAAGAGCAGTACTTC. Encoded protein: CASRGTSGVQEQYF.

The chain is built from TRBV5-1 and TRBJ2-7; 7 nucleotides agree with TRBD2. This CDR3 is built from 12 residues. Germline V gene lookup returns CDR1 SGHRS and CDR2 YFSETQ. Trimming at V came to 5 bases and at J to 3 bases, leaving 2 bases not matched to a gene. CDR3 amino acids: CASRRENYEQYF. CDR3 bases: TGCGCCAGCAGGCGGGAGAACTACGAGCAGTACTTC.

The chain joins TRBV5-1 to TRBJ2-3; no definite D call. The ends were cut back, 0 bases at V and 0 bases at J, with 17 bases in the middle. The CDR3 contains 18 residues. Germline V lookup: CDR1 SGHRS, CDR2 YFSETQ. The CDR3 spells CASSLGGSQMTSTDTQYF. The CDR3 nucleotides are TGCGCCAGCAGCTTGGGAGGTAGCCAAATGACTAGCACAGATACGCAGTATTTT. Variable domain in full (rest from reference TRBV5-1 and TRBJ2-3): KAGVTQTPRYLIKTRGQQVTLSCSPISGHRSVSWYQQTPGQGLQFLFEYFSETQRNKGNFPGRFSGRQFSNSRSEMNVSTLELGDSALYLCASSLGGSQMTSTDTQYFGPGTRLTVL.

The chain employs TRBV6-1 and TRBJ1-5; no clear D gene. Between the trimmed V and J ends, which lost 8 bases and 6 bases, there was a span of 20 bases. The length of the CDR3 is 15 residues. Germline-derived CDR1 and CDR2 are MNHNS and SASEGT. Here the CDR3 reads CASREEAFSSQPQHF. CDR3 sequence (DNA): TGTGCCAGCCGCGAGGAGGCGTTTTCTAGTCAGCCCCAGCATTTT.

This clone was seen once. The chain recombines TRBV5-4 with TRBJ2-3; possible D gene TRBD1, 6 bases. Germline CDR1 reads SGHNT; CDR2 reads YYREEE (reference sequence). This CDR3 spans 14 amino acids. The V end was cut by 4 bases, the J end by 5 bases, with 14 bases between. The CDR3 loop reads CASSRAGDVDTQYF. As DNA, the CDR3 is TGTGCCAGCAGCAGGGCAGGGGATGTAGATACGCAGTATTTT.